This TCR beta chain comes out of a study of beta chain features in type 1 diabetes. At the level of the study: All samples yielded about 100 million examined sorted cells.

Averaging around 110 mL, one heparinised blood draw came from each individual donor. CD45RO/CCR7/CD25/CD127/CD95/CD27 staining was used to isolate CD4+ naive, central memory, regulatory and stem cell-like memory cells by sorting. Each sorted population was over 95% pure. The whole isolated RNA underwent reverse transcription, so sequencing captured expressed TCRB transcripts. Data came from immunoSEQ multiplex PCR; TCRdb stores just in-frame clones and leaves some out. The sample carries about 130,000 clones, around 8.7% recorded once. Trimming pared 3 bases from V and 6 bases from J, leaving 15 bases between. This CDR3 contains 15 residues. Germline lookup yields CDR1 LNHDA and CDR2 SQIVND (reference sequence). This clone came up a few times.

This TCR came from a man aged 18-30 years in good health. What was sequenced was central memory CD4+ T cells from blood. This chain uses TRBV19 with TRBJ1-5; tentatively, D is TRBD1 (6 bases). CDR3: CASSIPHRAVQPQHF. The CDR3 nucleotides read TGTGCCAGTAGTATCCCCCACAGGGCCGTTCAGCCCCAGCATTTT.